This TCR beta chain was recovered during a study of blood T cell repertoires in COVID-19. TCRdb's copy holds only in-frame clones and misses some; the assay was immunoSEQ multiplex PCR. The sample contains 150,000 to 200,000 clones, approximately 89% of which appear only once. V was pared by 0 bases and J by 0 bases, with 6 bases between. Germline CDR1 and CDR2: SGHAT and FQNNGV. The CDR3 is 16 amino acids. The chain links TRBV11-2 to TRBJ2-6, with D perhaps TRBD1 (6 bases). The receptor comes from a woman in her 30s with acute or convalescent COVID-19. Material: peripheral blood. In DNA, the CDR3 is TGTGCCAGCAGCTTAGAGGGACACTCTGGGGCCAACGTCCTGACTTTC. Translation gives CASSLEGHSGANVLTF.